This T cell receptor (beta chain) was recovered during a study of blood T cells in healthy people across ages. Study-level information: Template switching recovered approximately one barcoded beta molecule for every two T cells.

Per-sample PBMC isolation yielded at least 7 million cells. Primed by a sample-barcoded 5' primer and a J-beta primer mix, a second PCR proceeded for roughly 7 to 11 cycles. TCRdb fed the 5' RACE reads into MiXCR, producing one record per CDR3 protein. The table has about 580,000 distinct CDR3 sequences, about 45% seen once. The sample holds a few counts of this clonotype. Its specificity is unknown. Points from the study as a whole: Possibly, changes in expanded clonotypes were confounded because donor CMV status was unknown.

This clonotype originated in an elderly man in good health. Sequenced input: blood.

CDR3 bases: TGTGCCAGTTGGACAGGGCAGTTAGCCAAAAACATTCAGTACTTC. This sequence encodes CASWTGQLAKNIQYF. This chain joins TRBV2 and TRBJ2-4; TRBD1 matches 8 bases. The V gene end was trimmed by 9 bases and the J gene end by 0 bases; junction bases not matched to a gene: 7. Germline V CDR1 and CDR2: SNHLY, FYNNEI. This CDR3 has 15 amino acids. The whole variable domain, remainder taken from reference TRBV2 and TRBJ2-4, is EPEVTQTPSHQVTQMGQEVILRCVPISNHLYFYWYRQILGQKVEFLVSFYNNEISEKSEIFDDQFSVERPDGSNFTLKIRSTKLEDSAMYFCASWTGQLAKNIQYFGAGTRLSVL.